A single sample is the source of the 32 T cell receptor beta chains below, sequenced in a study of T cell changes during pregnancy in multiple sclerosis. The assay was immunoSEQ multiplex PCR, and TCRdb's table has in-frame clones only and misses some. The data show approximately 28,000 clones, around 91% seen once. The sequenced sample was CD8+ T cells from peripheral blood mononuclear cells, obtained in the second trimester of pregnancy. These receptors came from a female donor with multiple sclerosis, enrolled in a pregnancy study.

The V and J genes are TRBV2 and TRBJ2-7; 7 nucleotides line up with TRBD2. J gave up 4 bases and V 8 bases, and 14 bases lay outside the gene matches. This CDR3 is built from 15 residues. Germline V gene sequence: CDR1 SNHLY, CDR2 FYNNEI. DNA of the CDR3: TGTGCCAGCCGCGGGGGAGGGCCCTCCGGGTACGAGCAGTACTTC. Residues: CASRGGGPSGYEQYF. Using reference TRBV2 and TRBJ2-7 for the parts outside the CDR3, the full variable domain is EPEVTQTPSHQVTQMGQEVILRCVPISNHLYFYWYRQILGQKVEFLVSFYNNEISEKSEIFDDQFSVERPDGSNFTLKIRSTKLEDSAMYFCASRGGGPSGYEQYFGPGTRLTVT.

The chain combines TRBV15 with TRBJ2-2, with D hard to call. Germline assignment: CDR1 LNHNV and CDR2 YYDKDF (reference sequence). CDR3 size: 16 residues. V lost 0 bases and J lost 1, with 9 bases in between. The chain's CDR3 is CATSRENAQNTGELFF. The DNA of the CDR3 is TGTGCCACCAGCAGAGAAAATGCACAGAACACCGGGGAGCTGTTTTTT.

The J gene is TRBJ1-2, the V gene TRBV27; tentative D call: TRBD1 (5 bases). CDR3 size: 13 residues. The V end lost 0 bases, the J end lost 4 bases, and 6 bases lay between the germline ends. Germline V gives CDR1 MNHEY, CDR2 SMNVEV (reference sequence). CDR3 sequence: CASSLSGVYGYTF. CDR3 coding DNA: TGTGCCAGCAGTTTATCAGGGGTCTATGGCTACACCTTC.

The V call is TRBV4-1, the J call TRBJ2-1, with 10 bases matching TRBD2. This CDR3 comprises 16 residues. Germline CDR1 and CDR2: MGHRA and YSYEKL. Trimming at V came to 1 base and at J to 8 bases, leaving 8 bases not matched to a gene. CDR3 residues: CASSQVLAGVRDEQFF. The CDR3 coding sequence is TGCGCCAGCAGCCAAGTTCTAGCGGGAGTACGTGATGAGCAGTTCTTC.

The chain uses TRBV28 and TRBJ1-3; D is unclear. V was shortened by 7 bases and J by 6 bases, with 16 bases between the two germline ends. The CDR3 totals 14 residues. Germline assignment: CDR1 MDHEN and CDR2 SYDVKM. Here the CDR3 DNA reads TGTGCCAGCAATACACGGGAGTTTGCAAACACCATATATTTT. The encoded protein is CASNTREFANTIYF.

The chain combines TRBV12-5 with TRBJ2-5, with D uncertain. Germline V gene data show CDR1 as LGHNT and CDR2 as FRNRAP. The CDR3 is made up of 15 amino acids. Between the trimmed V and J ends, which lost 1 base and 2 bases, there was a span of 11 bases. For the CDR3, the DNA is TGTGCTAGTGGTTTGGGAGTATCAATTCAAGAGACCCAGTACTTC. It translates to CASGLGVSIQETQYF.

The chain combines TRBV9 with TRBJ1-5; D unclear. The ends were cut back, 5 bases at V and 1 base at J, with 16 bases in the middle. This CDR3 is 16 amino acids long. Germline values: CDR1 SGDLS, CDR2 YYNGEE. The CDR3 region has the DNA TGTGCCAGCAGAAGTCTTTCCGGGAACAGCAATCAGCCCCAGCATTTT. Translated, it gives CASRSLSGNSNQPQHF.

J is TRBJ2-4 and V is TRBV7-9; the match to TRBD2 covers 8 bases. Germline loops: CDR1 SEHNR, CDR2 FQNEAQ (reference sequence). CDR3 size: 16 residues. Trimming took 4 bases from V and 1 from J; bases not matched to a gene: 6. CDR3: CASSSNSGMAKNIQYF. The CDR3 DNA follows: TGTGCCAGCAGCTCGAATAGCGGGATGGCCAAAAACATTCAGTACTTC.

The DNA of the CDR3 is TGTGCCAGCAGCGAGGAGGGGTTCTCCTACGAGCAGTACTTC. Protein product: CASSEEGFSYEQYF. The genes are TRBV5-5 and TRBJ2-7, with D tentatively TRBD2 (6 bases). The V gene's germline CDR1 is SGHKS and CDR2 YYEKEE (reference sequence). V shed 4 bases and J shed 0 bases, with 11 bases lying between them. The CDR3 runs to 14 residues.

V and J are TRBV7-9 and TRBJ2-3; 9 bases line up with TRBD2. This CDR3 has 16 amino acids. Germline V gives CDR1 SEHNR, CDR2 FQNEAQ (reference sequence). The junction had 7 bases not matched to a gene; V was cut back by 5 bases and J by 1 base. The CDR3 reads CASSPRLAVRTDTQYF. For the CDR3, the DNA is TGTGCCAGCAGCCCAAGACTAGCGGTCCGCACAGATACGCAGTATTTT.

This chain links TRBV7-9 with TRBJ2-3, with TRBD2 matching 11 bases. Germline V lookup: CDR1 SEHNR, CDR2 FQNEAQ (reference sequence). The CDR3 consists of 15 residues. V lost 7 bases to trimming and J lost 3 bases; unmatched junction nucleotides: 6. The CDR3 bases are TGTGCCAGCACCAAGACTAGCGGGATTACAGATACGCAGTATTTT. This codes for CASTKTSGITDTQYF.

The J gene is TRBJ2-2, the V gene TRBV7-8; 8 nucleotides match TRBD1. The CDR3 sequence is 16 residues long. CDR1 is SGHVS and CDR2 is FQNEAQ in the germline V gene. Trimming cost V 4 bases and J 3 bases; bases outside gene matches: 7. The CDR3, as DNA: TGTGCCAGCAGCTCCCCGGGACAGGTCTACACCGGGGAGCTGTTTTTT. Amino acid sequence: CASSSPGQVYTGELFF. Complete variable domain (other parts from reference TRBV7-8 and TRBJ2-2): GAGVSQSPRYKVAKRGQDVALRCDPISGHVSLFWYQQALGQGPEFLTYFQNEAQLDKSGLPSDRFFAERPEGSVSTLKIQRTQQEDSAVYLCASSSPGQVYTGELFFGEGSRLTVL.

The chain is built from TRBV5-1 and TRBJ2-7; D gene uncertain. The CDR3 sequence is 13 residues long. CDR1 is SGHRS, CDR2 YFSETQ, per germline. V lost 5 bases and J 0 bases, leaving 9 bases between the germline ends. The CDR3 spells CASSPTGSYEQYF. As DNA, the CDR3 is TGCGCCAGCAGTCCCACCGGCTCCTACGAGCAGTACTTC.

The J gene is TRBJ2-2, the V gene TRBV29-1; 7 bases agree with TRBD1. This CDR3 is 19 amino acids long. The ends lost 7 bases at V and 0 bases at J; junction bases unmatched: 20. Germline V gene sequence: CDR1 SQVTM, CDR2 ANQGSEA. CDR3 in amino acids: CSALTRDRKHHPNTGELFF. CDR3 coding DNA: TGCAGCGCACTGACCCGGGACAGAAAACACCACCCGAACACCGGGGAGCTGTTTTTT.

This chain links TRBV20-1 with TRBJ2-3, with no clear D. This CDR3 is built from 11 residues. Germline-derived CDR1 and CDR2 are DFQATT and SNEGSKA (reference sequence). V was cut by 6 bases and J by 5 bases, with 9 bases left in between. The CDR3 loop is CSAPRVDTQYF. The CDR3 DNA follows: TGCAGTGCCCCCCGGGTAGATACGCAGTATTTT.

The chain is built from TRBV7-8 and TRBJ2-3, with D perhaps TRBD2 (6 bases). CDR3 length: 15 residues. The germline gives CDR1 SGHVS, CDR2 FQNEAQ. The V gene lost 2 bases and the J gene lost 1 base, with 10 bases spanning the gap. CDR3 sequence: CASSLTEGRTDTQYF. The CDR3 nucleotides are TGTGCCAGCAGCTTAACGGAGGGCCGCACAGATACGCAGTATTTT.

Only one count was recorded for this clone. V gene TRBV14 combines with J gene TRBJ2-7, with 9 positions matching TRBD1. Trimming at V came to 2 bases and at J to 5 bases, leaving 7 bases not matched to a gene. Per the germline V gene, CDR1 is SGHDN and CDR2 is FVKESK. The CDR3 is 15 amino acids. CDR3 loop: CASSQFGTGINEQYF. The DNA for the CDR3 is TGTGCCAGCAGCCAATTCGGGACAGGGATCAACGAGCAGTACTTC.

This chain joins TRBV4-1 and TRBJ1-1; 8 nucleotides align to TRBD1. The germline gives CDR1 MGHRA, CDR2 YSYEKL. The CDR3 sequence is 14 residues long. The J segment lost 4 bases and the V segment lost 5 bases, leaving 6 bases of the junction unmatched. Here the CDR3 DNA reads TGCGCCAGCAGCAAATCGACAGGGGCCACTGAAGCTTTCTTT. Translation: CASSKSTGATEAFF.

V usage is TRBV28 and J usage is TRBJ1-3, with D possibly matching TRBD1 (5 bases). Germline values: CDR1 MDHEN, CDR2 SYDVKM. The V and J ends lost 3 bases and 2 bases respectively, with 8 bases between them. The CDR3 length is 14 residues. The CDR3 here is CASSFPGTGNTIYF. As DNA, the CDR3 is TGTGCCAGCAGTTTTCCAGGGACTGGAAACACCATATATTTT.

The chain joins TRBV5-1 to TRBJ2-3; 10 bases line up with TRBD1. CDR3 length: 15 residues. The V segment lost 5 bases and the J segment 6 bases; nucleotides outside the gene matches: 9. Germline CDR1 SGHRS, CDR2 YFSETQ. CDR3 amino acids: CASRRGDRGIDTQYF. As DNA, the CDR3 is TGCGCCAGCAGGCGGGGGGACAGGGGAATCGATACGCAGTATTTT.

The V gene is TRBV28, the J gene TRBJ2-3; 9 bases line up with TRBD1. This CDR3 has 16 amino acids. CDR1 MDHEN and CDR2 SYDVKM come from the germline V gene. J lost 2 bases, V lost 3 bases, and 6 bases had no gene match. CDR3 residues: CASSFGNRGPTDTQYF. In nucleotides, the CDR3 is TGTGCCAGCAGTTTCGGGAACAGGGGGCCCACAGATACGCAGTATTTT. Full variable domain (remainder filled in from reference TRBV28 and TRBJ2-3): DVKVTQSSRYLVKRTGEKVFLECVQDMDHENMFWYRQDPGLGLRLIYFSYDVKMKEKGDIPEGYSVSREKKERFSLILESASTNQTSMYLCASSFGNRGPTDTQYFGPGTRLTVL.

In its sample, this clone was seen once. V is TRBV19 and J is TRBJ2-1, with 12 bases lining up with TRBD2. Germline values: CDR1 LNHDA, CDR2 SQIVND (reference sequence). This CDR3 comprises 16 residues. Trimming took 5 bases from V and 6 from J; bases not matched to a gene: 8. DNA of the CDR3: TGTGCCAGTAGTCCGAGACTAGCGGGAGAGCTCAATGAGCAGTTCTTC. Amino acid sequence: CASSPRLAGELNEQFF.

This clone was picked up one time. This chain connects TRBV27 to TRBJ2-7, with no clear D. This CDR3 region has 15 residues. V lost 1 base to trimming and J lost 7 bases, with 17 bases between them. Germline lookup yields CDR1 MNHEY and CDR2 SMNVEV (reference sequence). As DNA, the CDR3 is TGTGCCAGCAGTTTATTCTTCAACCCACCCCGGGAGCAGTACTTC. Translated, it gives CASSLFFNPPREQYF.

This chain connects TRBV7-9 to TRBJ2-1, with a weak D call TRBD2 (6 bases). V was clipped by 2 bases and J by 4 bases, with 9 bases between them. CDR1 SEHNR and CDR2 FQNEAQ come from the germline V gene (reference sequence). CDR3 length: 14 residues. CDR3 sequence (DNA): TGTGCCAGCAGCTTAAGACTAGATTACAATGAGCAGTTCTTC. Protein product: CASSLRLDYNEQFF. Combining the CDR3 with reference TRBV7-9 and TRBJ2-1 gives the whole variable domain DTGVSQNPRHKITKRGQNVTFRCDPISEHNRLYWYRQTLGQGPEFLTYFQNEAQLEKSRLLSDRFSAERPKGSFSTLEIQRTEQGDSAMYLCASSLRLDYNEQFFGPGTRLTVL.

V is TRBV28 and J is TRBJ2-1, with 11 bases identical to TRBD2. This CDR3 region has 13 residues. The ends lost 5 bases at V and 10 bases at J; junction bases unmatched: 4. From germline, CDR1 is MDHEN and CDR2 SYDVKM. CDR3: CASSPRTSGEQFF. CDR3 sequence (DNA): TGTGCCAGCAGTCCACGGACTAGCGGGGAGCAGTTCTTC.

V is TRBV6-5 and J is TRBJ1-2; D is undetermined. The CDR3 runs 16 residues. Germline loops: CDR1 MNHEY, CDR2 SVGAGI. V shed 0 bases and J shed 6 bases, with 17 bases lying between them. DNA of the CDR3: TGTGCCAGCAGTTACTCGAGGGTGAGCCTGACGGATGGCTACACCTTC. This codes for CASSYSRVSLTDGYTF.

This chain joins TRBV7-9 and TRBJ2-3; 8 positions agree with TRBD2. V trimming: 4 bases; J trimming: 4 bases; junction bases outside the gene matches: 4. This CDR3 comprises 14 residues. Germline V lookup: CDR1 SEHNR, CDR2 FQNEAQ (reference sequence). The CDR3: CASSSGLGSDTQYF. The DNA of the CDR3 is TGTGCCAGCAGCTCGGGACTAGGTTCAGATACGCAGTATTTT.

The chain recombines TRBV7-9 with TRBJ1-3; D remains unclear. The V end was cut by 8 bases, the J end by 0 bases, with 8 bases between. The CDR3 loop spans 13 amino acids. Germline V gene data show CDR1 as SEHNR and CDR2 as FQNEAQ (reference sequence). Here the CDR3 DNA reads TGTGCCAGCTGGGCAGACTCTGGAAACACCATATATTTT. Protein product: CASWADSGNTIYF.

V usage is TRBV4-1 and J usage is TRBJ2-1; TRBD2 might be the D (7 bases). The CDR3 length is 16 residues. From germline, CDR1 is MGHRA and CDR2 YSYEKL. V lost 2 bases and J lost 2, with 13 bases in between. CDR3: CASSQSGEGAYNEQFF. The CDR3 nucleotides read TGCGCCAGCAGCCAATCGGGGGAGGGGGCCTACAATGAGCAGTTCTTC.

The J gene is TRBJ1-2, the V gene TRBV28; 8 bases map to TRBD1. This CDR3 region has 14 residues. The germline V gene has CDR1 MDHEN and CDR2 SYDVKM. V lost 5 bases and J lost 4; bases outside the gene matches: 6. CDR3 region: CASSRTGWSYGYTF. In DNA, the CDR3 is TGTGCCAGCAGTAGGACAGGGTGGAGCTATGGCTACACCTTC.

This sequence joins TRBV18 and TRBJ2-1, with a weak D call TRBD2 (6 bases). The germline gives CDR1 KGHSH, CDR2 LQKENI. V lost 2 bases to trimming and J lost 0 bases, with 8 bases between them. The CDR3 length is 15 residues. The CDR3 coding sequence is TGTGCCAGCTCACCAACCGGGGGCTCCTACAATGAGCAGTTCTTC. Its translation: CASSPTGGSYNEQFF.

This clone appeared a single time. The chain carries TRBV19 and TRBJ2-1, with TRBD2 matching 8 bases. This CDR3 comprises 15 residues. Germline V gene sequence: CDR1 LNHDA, CDR2 SQIVND (reference sequence). V was pared by 6 bases and J by 4 bases, with 8 bases of the junction left unmatched. For the CDR3, the DNA is TGTGCCAGTAGCCTCAGTAGCGGGACGTACAATGAGCAGTTCTTC. Its translation is CASSLSSGTYNEQFF.